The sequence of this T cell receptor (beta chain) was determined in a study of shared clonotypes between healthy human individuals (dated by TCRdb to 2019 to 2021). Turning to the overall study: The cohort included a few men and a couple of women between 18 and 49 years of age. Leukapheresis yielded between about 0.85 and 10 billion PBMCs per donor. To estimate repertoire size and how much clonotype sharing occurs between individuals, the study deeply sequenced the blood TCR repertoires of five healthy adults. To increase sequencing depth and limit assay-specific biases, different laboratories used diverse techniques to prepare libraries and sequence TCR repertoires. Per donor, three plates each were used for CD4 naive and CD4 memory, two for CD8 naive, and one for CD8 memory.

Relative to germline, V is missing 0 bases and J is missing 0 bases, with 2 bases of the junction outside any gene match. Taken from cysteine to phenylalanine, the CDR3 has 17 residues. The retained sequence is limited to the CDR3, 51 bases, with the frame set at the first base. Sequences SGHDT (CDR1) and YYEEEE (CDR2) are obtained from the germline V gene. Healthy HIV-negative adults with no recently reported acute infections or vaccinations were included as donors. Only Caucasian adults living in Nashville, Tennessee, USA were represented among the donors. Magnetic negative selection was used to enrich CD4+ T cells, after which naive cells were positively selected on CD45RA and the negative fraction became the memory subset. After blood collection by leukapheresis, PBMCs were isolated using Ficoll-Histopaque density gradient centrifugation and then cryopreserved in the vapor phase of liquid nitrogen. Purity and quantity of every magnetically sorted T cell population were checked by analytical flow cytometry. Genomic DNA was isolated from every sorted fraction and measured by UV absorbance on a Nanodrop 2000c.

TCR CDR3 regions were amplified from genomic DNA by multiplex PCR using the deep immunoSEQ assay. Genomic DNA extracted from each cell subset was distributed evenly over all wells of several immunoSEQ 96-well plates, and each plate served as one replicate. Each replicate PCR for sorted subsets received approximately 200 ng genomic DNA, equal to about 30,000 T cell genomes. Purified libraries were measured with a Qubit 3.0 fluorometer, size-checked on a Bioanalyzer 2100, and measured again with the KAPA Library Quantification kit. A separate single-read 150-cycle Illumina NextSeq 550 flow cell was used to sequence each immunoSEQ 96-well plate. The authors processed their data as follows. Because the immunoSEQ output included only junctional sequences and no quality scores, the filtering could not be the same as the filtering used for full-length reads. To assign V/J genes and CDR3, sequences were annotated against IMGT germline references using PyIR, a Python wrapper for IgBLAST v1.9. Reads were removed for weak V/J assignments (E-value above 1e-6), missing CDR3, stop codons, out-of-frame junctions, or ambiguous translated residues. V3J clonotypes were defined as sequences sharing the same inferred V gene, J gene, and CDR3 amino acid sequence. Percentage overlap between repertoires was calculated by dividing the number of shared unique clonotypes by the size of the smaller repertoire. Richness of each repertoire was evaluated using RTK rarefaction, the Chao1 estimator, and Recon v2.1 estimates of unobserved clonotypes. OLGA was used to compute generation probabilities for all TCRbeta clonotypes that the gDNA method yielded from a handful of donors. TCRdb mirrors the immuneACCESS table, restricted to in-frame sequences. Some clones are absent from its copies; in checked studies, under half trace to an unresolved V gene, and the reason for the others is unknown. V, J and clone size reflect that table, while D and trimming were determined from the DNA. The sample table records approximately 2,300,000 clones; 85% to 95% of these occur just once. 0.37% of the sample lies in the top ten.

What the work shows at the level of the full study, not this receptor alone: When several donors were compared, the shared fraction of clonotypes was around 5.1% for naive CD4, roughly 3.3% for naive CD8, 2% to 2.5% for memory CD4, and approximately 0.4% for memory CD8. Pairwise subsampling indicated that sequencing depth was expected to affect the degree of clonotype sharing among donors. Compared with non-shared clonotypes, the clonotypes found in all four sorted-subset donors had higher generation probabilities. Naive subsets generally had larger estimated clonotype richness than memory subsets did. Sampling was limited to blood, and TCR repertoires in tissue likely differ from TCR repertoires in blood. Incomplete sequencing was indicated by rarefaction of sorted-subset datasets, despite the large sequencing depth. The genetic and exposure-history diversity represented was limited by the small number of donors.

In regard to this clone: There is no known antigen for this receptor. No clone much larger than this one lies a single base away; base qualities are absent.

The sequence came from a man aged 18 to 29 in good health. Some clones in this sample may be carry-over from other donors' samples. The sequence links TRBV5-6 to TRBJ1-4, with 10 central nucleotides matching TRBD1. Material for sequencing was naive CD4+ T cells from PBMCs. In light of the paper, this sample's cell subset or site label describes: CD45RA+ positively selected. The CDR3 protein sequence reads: CASSLATGGPTNEKLFF. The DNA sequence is TGTGCCAGCAGCTTGGCGACAGGGGGCCCAACTAATGAAAAACTGTTTTTT. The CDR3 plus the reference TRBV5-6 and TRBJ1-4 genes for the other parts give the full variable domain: DAGVTQSPTHLIKTRGQQVTLRCSPKSGHDTVSWYQQALGQGPQFIFQYYEEEERQRGNFPDRFSGHQFPNYSSELNVNALLLGDSALYLCASSLATGGPTNEKLFFGSGTQLSVL.